The rows below give T cell receptor beta chains drawn from one sample of a study of vaccination effects on CD4 cells after COVID-19. Generated by immunoSEQ multiplex PCR, the TCRdb table keeps only in-frame clones and is missing some. Seen here are tens of thousands of clones, around 79% observed once, and the top ten hold more than 9%. For these receptors, no antigen is known. Sample: CD4+ T cells from PBMCs cultured with SARS-CoV-2 spike peptides, taken before COVID-19 vaccination. Receptors originate from a human donor who received a COVID-19 vaccine. Each CDR3 is given with its conserved first and last residue. The order of the fields is D gene, J gene, clone size, V gene, CDR3 DNA, CDR3 protein. The D gene is left open where the match is weak. Where a row states a size, it is once, few, many or the class of an expanded clone; other rows omit it.

. TRBJ2-1 once TRBV5-5 TGTGCCAGCAGCTTGGTAGGGGATCCCTACAATGAGCAGTTCTTC CASSLVGDPYNEQFF
. TRBJ1-2 . TRBV25-1 TGTGCCAGCAGTGATAGGGGAACGGGAGGCTACACCTTC CASSDRGTGGYTF
. TRBJ1-2 . TRBV7-8 TGTGCCAGCAGCTTAGGGGGAAATGGGGCGCCTCATAGGGGCTACACCTTC CASSLGGNGAPHRGYTF
. TRBJ2-2 . TRBV2 TGTGCCAGCAGCGCCGAGGGAGGTACGGCCGGGGAGCTGTTTTTT CASSAEGGTAGELFF
. TRBJ1-1 . TRBV30 TGTGCCTGGAGAGAGGACCCGAACACTGAAGCTTTCTTT CAWREDPNTEAFF
TRBD1 TRBJ2-2 . TRBV6-2/TRBV6-3 TGTGCCAGCAGTTACTCAACAGGGGGGACGAACACCGGGGAGCTGTTTTTT CASSYSTGGTNTGELFF
. TRBJ1-5 . TRBV30 TGTGCCTGGGGTACCCTGACAGGACAGCCCCAGCATTTT CAWGTLTGQPQHF
TRBD1 TRBJ1-1 . TRBV10-2 TGCGCCAGCGGCGGGGACAGGGGCACTGAAGCTTTCTTT CASGGDRGTEAFF
. TRBJ2-1 . TRBV11-2 TGTGCCAGCAGCTCCCTCTGGAACAATGAGCAGTTCTTC CASSSLWNNEQFF
. TRBJ2-2 . TRBV6-4 TGTGCCAGCAGTGCCCGCCTAGCCGCGAACACCGGGGAGCTGTTTTTT CASSARLAANTGELFF
. TRBJ1-2 many TRBV4-1 TGCGCCAGCAGACTCCCCGGGACCGGGACTAACTATGGCTACACCTTC CASRLPGTGTNYGYTF
. TRBJ2-3 . TRBV5-5 TGTGCCAGCAGCTCTCCCTCAGGGGCAGATACGCAGTATTTT CASSSPSGADTQYF
. TRBJ2-1 . TRBV5-1 TGCGCCAGCAGGGAGGGGGTCAACAATGAGCAGTTCTTC CASREGVNNEQFF
. TRBJ2-2 . TRBV7-3 TGTGCCAGCAGCTTAAACACGGGGACCGGGGAGCTGTTTTTT CASSLNTGTGELFF
. TRBJ2-1 . TRBV5-1 TGCGCCAGCCAAAGAGGCTCCTACAATGAGCAGTTCTTC CASQRGSYNEQFF
. TRBJ1-6 . TRBV3-1/TRBV3-2 TGTGCCAGCAGCCCGAGGGGTGGGAGAGCACCCCTCCACTTT CASSPRGGRAPLHF
TRBD1 TRBJ1-5 . TRBV7-2 TGTGCCAGCAGCAAAGGACAGGGATTGCAGCCCCAGCATTTT CASSKGQGLQPQHF
. TRBJ2-1 . TRBV27 TGTGCCACCAGGGGACTCATGGTCTCCTACAATGAGCAGTTCTTC CATRGLMVSYNEQFF
. TRBJ1-4 . TRBV28 TGTGCCAGCAGTCTCCGCAAAGGGCTGGTAATGTTTTTT CASSLRKGLVMFF
. TRBJ1-6 . TRBV6-5 TGTGCCAGCAGACAGGGTCTAGGTAATTCACCCCTCCACTTT CASRQGLGNSPLHF
TRBD1 TRBJ2-2 once TRBV6-5 TGTGCCATCCAGGACAGGCCGAACACCGGGGAGCTGTTTTTT CAIQDRPNTGELFF
. TRBJ1-1 . TRBV5-1 TGCGCCAGCAGCTTGTGGGGGAACACTGAAGCTTTCTTT CASSLWGNTEAFF
. TRBJ1-2 few TRBV14 TGTGCCAGCAGCCCGGGACTGCGAGGCTACACCTTC CASSPGLRGYTF
. TRBJ1-5 few TRBV4-3 TGCGCCAGCAGCCAAGAAAAGGGGGGCCAGCCCCAGCATTTT CASSQEKGGQPQHF
. TRBJ2-2 once TRBV14 TGTGCCAGCAGCCCCACACTCCTCGCGAGGGGTACCGGGGAGCTGTTTTTT CASSPTLLARGTGELFF
. TRBJ1-1 . TRBV5-5 TGTGCCAGCAGCTTGGTAAATATGGGGTTGAACACTGAAGCTTTCTTT CASSLVNMGLNTEAFF
. TRBJ2-2 . TRBV29-1 TGCAGCGTTGAAACCGGGCGTGGAGGTCCGAACACCGGGGAGCTGTTTTTT CSVETGRGGPNTGELFF
. TRBJ1-2 . TRBV5-8 TGTGCCAGCAGCCCAGGACTGACAGCGTTGGACTATGGCTACACCTTC CASSPGLTALDYGYTF